This T cell receptor (beta chain) stems from a study of T cells in Graves' hyperthyroidism and ophthalmopathy. This clonotype was seen ten or more times. The CDR3 regions of TCR beta were amplified from RNA transcripts. The primer set for the first-round RT-PCR of the TCR CDR3 was HTBI. TCRdb reprocessed the multiplex PCR reads via MiXCR and lists one record per CDR3 protein. Among about 740,000 distinct CDR3 sequences listed, less than 15% were seen once. This CDR3 is 15 amino acids long. Germline V CDR1 and CDR2: SNHLY, FYNNEI. The V gene end was trimmed by 6 bases and the J gene end by 6 bases; junction bases not matched to a gene: 12.

The specimen was blood. The TCR originated in a young woman with Graves' hyperthyroidism. The chain has TRBV2 and TRBJ2-7; TRBD2 matches at 9 bases. The CDR3 spells CASRTSGTTRGEQYF. The CDR3 bases are TGTGCCAGCAGGACTAGCGGCACTACCAGGGGCGAGCAGTACTTC. Full variable domain (rest looked up from reference TRBV2 and TRBJ2-7): EPEVTQTPSHQVTQMGQEVILRCVPISNHLYFYWYRQILGQKVEFLVSFYNNEISEKSEIFDDQFSVERPDGSNFTLKIRSTKLEDSAMYFCASRTSGTTRGEQYFGPGTRLTVT.